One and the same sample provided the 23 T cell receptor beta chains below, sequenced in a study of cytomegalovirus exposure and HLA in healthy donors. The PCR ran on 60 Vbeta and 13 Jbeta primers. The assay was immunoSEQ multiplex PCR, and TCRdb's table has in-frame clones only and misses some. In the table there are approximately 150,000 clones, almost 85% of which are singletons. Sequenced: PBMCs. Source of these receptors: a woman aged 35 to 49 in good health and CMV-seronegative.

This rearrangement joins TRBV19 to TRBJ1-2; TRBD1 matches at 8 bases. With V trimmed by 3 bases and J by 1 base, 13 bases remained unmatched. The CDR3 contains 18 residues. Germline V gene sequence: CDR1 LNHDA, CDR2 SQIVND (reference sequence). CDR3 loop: CASSMWGTGYQHNYGYTF. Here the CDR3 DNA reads TGTGCCAGTAGTATGTGGGGGACAGGATATCAACATAACTATGGCTACACCTTC. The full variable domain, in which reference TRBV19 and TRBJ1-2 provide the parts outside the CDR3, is DGGITQSPKYLFRKEGQNVTLSCEQNLNHDAMYWYRQDPGQGLRLIYYSQIVNDFQKGDIAEGYSVSREKKESFPLTVTSAQKNPTAFYLCASSMWGTGYQHNYGYTFGSGTRLTVV.

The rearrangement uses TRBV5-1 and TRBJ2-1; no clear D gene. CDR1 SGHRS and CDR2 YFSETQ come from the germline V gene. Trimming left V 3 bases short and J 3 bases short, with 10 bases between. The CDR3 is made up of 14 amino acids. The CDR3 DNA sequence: TGCGCCAGCAGCTATGGCGGAATCTACAATGAGCAGTTCTTC. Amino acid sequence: CASSYGGIYNEQFF.

CDR3 coding DNA: TGCGCCAGCAGCCAGGGGCTAGGGGCGGACTATGGCTACACCTTC. It translates to CASSQGLGADYGYTF. This chain joins TRBV4-3 and TRBJ1-2; D is possibly TRBD1 (5 bases). Deletions cut 3 bases from V and 3 bases from J, with 14 bases between. Germline V gene lookup returns CDR1 LGHNA and CDR2 YSLEER. The CDR3 loop spans 15 amino acids.

The CDR3 DNA is TGCGCCAGCAGCCAAGTACCGGCGGTAAGCTCCTACGAGCAGTACTTC. Amino acids: CASSQVPAVSSYEQYF. The rearrangement links TRBV4-1 to TRBJ2-7; D remains unclear. Germline V gene sequence: CDR1 MGHRA, CDR2 YSYEKL. The V gene lost 1 base and the J gene lost 0 bases, with 13 bases spanning the gap. The CDR3 has 16 residues.

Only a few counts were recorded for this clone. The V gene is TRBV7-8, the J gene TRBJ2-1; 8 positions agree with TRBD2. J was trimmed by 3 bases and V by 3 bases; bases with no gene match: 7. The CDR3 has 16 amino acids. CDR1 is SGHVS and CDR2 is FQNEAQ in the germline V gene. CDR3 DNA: TGTGCCAGCAGCTTCTCAGCGGGAGCCTTCTACAATGAGCAGTTCTTC. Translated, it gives CASSFSAGAFYNEQFF.

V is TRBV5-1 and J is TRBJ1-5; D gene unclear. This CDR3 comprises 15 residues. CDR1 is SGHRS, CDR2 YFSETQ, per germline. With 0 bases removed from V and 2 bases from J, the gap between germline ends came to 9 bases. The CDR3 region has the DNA TGCGCCAGCAGCTTGGCAGGTTCACGCAATCAGCCCCAGCATTTT. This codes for CASSLAGSRNQPQHF.

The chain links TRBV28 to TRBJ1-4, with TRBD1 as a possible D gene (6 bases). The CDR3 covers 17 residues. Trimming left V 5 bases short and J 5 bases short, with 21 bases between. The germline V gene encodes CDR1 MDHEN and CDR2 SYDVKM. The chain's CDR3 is CASSQGRGFTANEKLFF. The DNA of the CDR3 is TGTGCCAGCAGTCAGGGCAGGGGATTTACCGCGAATGAAAAACTGTTTTTT.

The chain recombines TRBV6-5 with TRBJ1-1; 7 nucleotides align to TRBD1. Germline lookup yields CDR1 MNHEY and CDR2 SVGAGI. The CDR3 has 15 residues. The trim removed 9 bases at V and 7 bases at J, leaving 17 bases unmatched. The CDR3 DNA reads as TGTGCCAGTCAAACAAGACAGGGAGCACGCCATGAAGCTTTCTTT. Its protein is CASQTRQGARHEAFF.

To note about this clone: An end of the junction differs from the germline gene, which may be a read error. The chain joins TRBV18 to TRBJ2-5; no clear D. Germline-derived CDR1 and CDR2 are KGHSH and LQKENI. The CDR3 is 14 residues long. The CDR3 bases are TGTGCCAGCTTACCAGTTTCCGACCAAGAGACCCAGTACTTC. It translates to CASLPVSDQETQYF.

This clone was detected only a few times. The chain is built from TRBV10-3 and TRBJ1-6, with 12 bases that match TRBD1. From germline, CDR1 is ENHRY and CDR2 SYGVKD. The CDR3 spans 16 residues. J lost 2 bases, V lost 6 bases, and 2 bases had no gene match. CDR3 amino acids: CAIRGTGGAYNSPLHF. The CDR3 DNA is TGTGCCATCAGAGGGACAGGGGGCGCCTATAATTCACCCCTCCACTTT.

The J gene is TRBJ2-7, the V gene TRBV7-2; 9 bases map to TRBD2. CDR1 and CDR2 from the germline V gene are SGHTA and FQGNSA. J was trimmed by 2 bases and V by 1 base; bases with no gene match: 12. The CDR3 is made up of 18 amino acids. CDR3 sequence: CASSLGVSGSTGAYEQYF. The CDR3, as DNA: TGTGCCAGCAGCTTAGGGGTTAGCGGGAGTACAGGGGCCTACGAGCAGTACTTC.

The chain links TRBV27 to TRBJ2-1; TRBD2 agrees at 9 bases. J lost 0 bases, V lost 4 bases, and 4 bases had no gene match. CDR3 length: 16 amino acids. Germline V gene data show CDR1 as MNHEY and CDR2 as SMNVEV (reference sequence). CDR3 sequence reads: CASSSLSGSSYNEQFF. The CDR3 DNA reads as TGTGCCAGCAGTTCTCTTAGCGGGAGCTCCTACAATGAGCAGTTCTTC.

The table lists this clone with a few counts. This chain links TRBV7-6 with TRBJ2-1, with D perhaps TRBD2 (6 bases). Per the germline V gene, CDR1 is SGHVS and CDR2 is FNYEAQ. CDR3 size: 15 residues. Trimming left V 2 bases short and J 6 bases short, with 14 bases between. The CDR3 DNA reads TGTGCCAGCAGCTTATCCTTCGGGGGATTCAATGAGCAGTTCTTC. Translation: CASSLSFGGFNEQFF.

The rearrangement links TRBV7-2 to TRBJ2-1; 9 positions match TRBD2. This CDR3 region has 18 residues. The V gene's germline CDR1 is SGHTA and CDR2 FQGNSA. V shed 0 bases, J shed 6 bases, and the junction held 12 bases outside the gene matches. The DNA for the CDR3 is TGTGCCAGCAGCTTAGCGCTAATATGGCTAGCGGGAATCAATGAGCAGTTCTTC. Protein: CASSLALIWLAGINEQFF.

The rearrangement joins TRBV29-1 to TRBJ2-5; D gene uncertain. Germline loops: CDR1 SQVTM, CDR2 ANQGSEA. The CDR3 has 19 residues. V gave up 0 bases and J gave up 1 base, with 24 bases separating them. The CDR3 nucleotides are TGCAGCGTTGAAGATCGAACTATTCTAACGGCCCTAAGCCAAGAGACCCAGTACTTC. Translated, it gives CSVEDRTILTALSQETQYF.

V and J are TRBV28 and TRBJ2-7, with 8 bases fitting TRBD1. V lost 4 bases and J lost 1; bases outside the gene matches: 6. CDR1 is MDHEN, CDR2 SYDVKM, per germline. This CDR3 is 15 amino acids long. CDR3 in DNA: TGTGCCAGCAGTTCAACCGGGACAGGTTCCTACGAGCAGTACTTC. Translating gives CASSSTGTGSYEQYF.

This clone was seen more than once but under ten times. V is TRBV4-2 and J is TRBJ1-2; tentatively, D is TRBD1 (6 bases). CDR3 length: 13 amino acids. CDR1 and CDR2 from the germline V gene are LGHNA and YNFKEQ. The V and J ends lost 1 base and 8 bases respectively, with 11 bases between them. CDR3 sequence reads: CASSQGPGDGYTF. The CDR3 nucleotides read TGTGCCAGCAGCCAAGGCCCAGGGGACGGCTACACCTTC.

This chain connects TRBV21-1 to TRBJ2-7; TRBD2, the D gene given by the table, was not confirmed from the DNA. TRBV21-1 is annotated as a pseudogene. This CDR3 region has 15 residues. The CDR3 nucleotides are TGTGCCAGCAACCCGACTAGCGGGAAATACTACGAGCAGTACTTC. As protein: CASNPTSGKYYEQYF.

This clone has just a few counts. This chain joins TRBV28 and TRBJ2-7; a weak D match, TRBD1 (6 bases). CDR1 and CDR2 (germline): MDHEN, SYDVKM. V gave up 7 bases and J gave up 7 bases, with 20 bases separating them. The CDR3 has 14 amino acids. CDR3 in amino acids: CASIPSMSGEEQYF. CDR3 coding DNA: TGTGCCAGCATTCCCAGTATGTCAGGGGAAGAGCAGTACTTC. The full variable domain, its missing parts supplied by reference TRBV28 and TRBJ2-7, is DVKVTQSSRYLVKRTGEKVFLECVQDMDHENMFWYRQDPGLGLRLIYFSYDVKMKEKGDIPEGYSVSREKKERFSLILESASTNQTSMYLCASIPSMSGEEQYFGPGTRLTVT.

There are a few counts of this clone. The CDR3 sequence: CASSLGGEQYF. CDR3 DNA: TGTGCCAGCAGTTTAGGAGGTGAGCAGTACTTC. V usage is TRBV28 and J usage is TRBJ2-7; tentative D call: TRBD2 (5 bases). V dropped 2 bases and J dropped 7 bases, with 6 bases sitting between them. The V gene's germline CDR1 is MDHEN and CDR2 SYDVKM. The CDR3 is 11 residues long. The full variable domain, rest sourced from reference TRBV28 and TRBJ2-7, is DVKVTQSSRYLVKRTGEKVFLECVQDMDHENMFWYRQDPGLGLRLIYFSYDVKMKEKGDIPEGYSVSREKKERFSLILESASTNQTSMYLCASSLGGEQYFGPGTRLTVT.

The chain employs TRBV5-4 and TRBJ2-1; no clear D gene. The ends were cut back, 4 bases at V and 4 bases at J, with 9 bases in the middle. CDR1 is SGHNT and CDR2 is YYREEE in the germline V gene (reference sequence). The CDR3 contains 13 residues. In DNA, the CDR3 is TGTGCCAGCAGCGTAGACTTATACAATGAGCAGTTCTTC. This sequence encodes CASSVDLYNEQFF.

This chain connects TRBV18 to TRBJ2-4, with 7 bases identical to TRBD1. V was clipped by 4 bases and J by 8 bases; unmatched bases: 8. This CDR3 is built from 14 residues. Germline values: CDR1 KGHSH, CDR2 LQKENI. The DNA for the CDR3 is TGTGCCAGCTCACAATCGACAGGGTGGGACATTCAGTACTTC. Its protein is CASSQSTGWDIQYF.

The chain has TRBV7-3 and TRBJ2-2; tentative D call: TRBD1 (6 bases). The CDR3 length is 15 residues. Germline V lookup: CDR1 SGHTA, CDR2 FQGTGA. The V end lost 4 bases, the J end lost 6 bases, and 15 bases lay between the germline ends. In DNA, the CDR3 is TGTGCCAGCAGCTCCGGACAGATAGGCGCCGGGGAGCTGTTTTTT. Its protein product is CASSSGQIGAGELFF.